Sequencing of this T cell receptor beta chain was carried out in a study of blood T cell repertoires in COVID-19 (dated by TCRdb to the early 2020s). With respect to the entire study: Samples covering the acute and convalescent phases of COVID-19 were provided by collaborators in the United States, Italy and Spain. The material from the prospective study consisted of cDNA or gDNA derived from T cells, B-cell-depleted T cells, or PBMCs. Deeply sampled blood TCRbeta repertoires from subjects exposed to, actively infected with, or recovered from COVID-19 were included in the dataset. The repertoires were released in a freely available public database intended as a resource for research on the immune response to SARS-CoV-2. The samples were drawn from the first 160 participants of the ongoing ImmuneRACE study and from about 1,200 subjects provided by 6 global collaborators. The sample metadata nearly always contained a de-identified subject ID, COVID-19 status, age in years and sex. Where HLA class I and class II types were available, the types were taken from metadata supplied by the sample provider, not from assay-based typing. Overall results and qualifications from the work: Clinical and demographic metadata were provided uncurated, with the amount varying by source and participant.

Collaborating institutions collected whole blood in K2EDTA tubes following their own protocols. For TCRbeta analysis, collaborators shipped samples as frozen whole blood, isolated PBMCs, or DNA extracted from either of those sample types. TCRbeta CDR3 regions were amplified from genomic DNA using the immunoSEQ Assay, a bias-controlled multiplex PCR. In the original analysis: The number of nucleated cells in each sample was estimated by amplification of reference gene primers within the assay. To quantify the absolute abundance of each unique TCRbeta CDR3 rearrangement, sequence reads were collapsed and filtered. For each sample, productive Simpson clonality was calculated as the square root of Simpson's diversity index across productive rearrangements. As stored in TCRdb, this immuneACCESS dataset retains in-frame rearrangements with V and J assigned. A fraction of the clones does not appear; measured against another copy, unresolved V genes explain less than half of the discrepancy, and the remainder lacks a known reason. V and J calls and clone size come straight from that table; D and trimming were deduced from the DNA. The sample data list more than 100,000 clones, and approximately 89% of these were observed just once. Jointly, the top ten make up roughly 15% of the sample.

On this clone itself: The antigen it recognizes is unknown. Qualities for individual bases were not recorded, and no much larger clone is one base off.

Trimming accounts for 5 bases at V and 3 bases at J, while the number of junction bases matched to no gene is 5. CDR3 length: 14 amino acids, cysteine to phenylalanine. The entry retains the CDR3 DNA only, 42 bases that are in frame from base 1. The germline V gene (reference sequence) gives CDR1 as GTSNPN and CDR2 as SVGIG. Sequencing was carried out using peripheral blood. The clonotype comes from a woman older than 75 in a cohort sampled during active COVID-19. The chain couples TRBV30 to TRBJ2-1; 9 central bases correspond to TRBD1. The CDR3 is CAWAKDRGYNEQFF. The DNA reads TGTGCCTGGGCCAAGGACAGGGGCTACAATGAGCAGTTCTTC.